The next 26 T cell receptor beta chains were all read from a single sample in a study of blood T cell repertoires in COVID-19. Repertoires were generated with immunoSEQ multiplex PCR, while TCRdb's copy carries only in-frame clones and drops some. The data show 100,000 to 150,000 clones, 75% to 90% seen once. Sequenced: peripheral blood. The receptors were sampled from a man in his fifties or sixties with COVID-19, enrolled during active disease.

This clone was counted a few times. Other DNA sequences in this sample translate to the same CDR3. This chain uses TRBV9 with TRBJ1-3; D might be TRBD1 (5 bases). The germline V gene encodes CDR1 SGDLS and CDR2 YYNGEE. V lost 0 bases and J lost 0, with 13 bases in between. The CDR3 totals 17 residues. The CDR3 nucleotides are TGTGCCAGCAGCGTAGGGGGCGAGCCTGCCTCTGGAAACACCATATATTTT. Its translation: CASSVGGEPASGNTIYF.

This clone was seen only once. The chain uses TRBV5-5 and TRBJ1-1, with TRBD1 as a possible D gene (5 bases). V gave up 0 bases and J gave up 11 bases, with 14 bases separating them. CDR3 length equals 13 residues. CDR1 and CDR2 (germline): SGHKS, YYEKEE (reference sequence). The CDR3 spells CASSLVGVLGAFF. The CDR3 DNA reads TGTGCCAGCAGCTTGGTAGGGGTCCTAGGGGCTTTCTTT.

The rearrangement joins TRBV10-2 to TRBJ1-1; D is uncertain. The germline gives CDR1 WSHSY, CDR2 SAAADI. This CDR3 region has 13 residues. Between the trimmed V and J ends, which lost 6 bases and 3 bases, there was a span of 11 bases. CDR3: CASRRVLDTEAFF. The CDR3 coding sequence is TGCGCCAGCAGAAGAGTTTTGGACACTGAAGCTTTCTTT.

The chain carries TRBV4-1 and TRBJ1-5, with D unresolved. Trimming took off 0 bases at V and 0 bases at J, with 6 bases between the two ends. This CDR3 spans 15 amino acids. The germline V gene has CDR1 MGHRA and CDR2 YSYEKL. CDR3: CASSQDGDSNQPQHF. The DNA for the CDR3 is TGCGCCAGCAGCCAAGACGGGGATAGCAATCAGCCCCAGCATTTT.

This chain connects TRBV19 to TRBJ1-1, with 10 bases lining up with TRBD1. The CDR3 sequence is 14 residues long. J lost 3 bases, V lost 4 bases, and 2 bases had no gene match. Per germline, CDR1 LNHDA and CDR2 SQIVND (reference sequence). The CDR3 reads CASSRDRGDTEAFF. CDR3 nucleotide sequence: TGTGCCAGTAGTAGGGACAGGGGAGACACTGAAGCTTTCTTT. The whole variable domain, remainder taken from reference TRBV19 and TRBJ1-1, is DGGITQSPKYLFRKEGQNVTLSCEQNLNHDAMYWYRQDPGQGLRLIYYSQIVNDFQKGDIAEGYSVSREKKESFPLTVTSAQKNPTAFYLCASSRDRGDTEAFFGQGTRLTVV.

The chain recombines TRBV5-1 with TRBJ2-5; a possible D gene is TRBD2 (7 bases). CDR1 and CDR2 (germline): SGHRS, YFSETQ. The CDR3 loop spans 15 amino acids. Trimming removed 7 bases from V and 1 base from J, with 17 bases in between. This CDR3 is CASGGGAPGQETQYF. The CDR3 region has the DNA TGCGCCAGCGGAGGGGGGGCCCCGGGCCAAGAGACCCAGTACTTC.

This clone appeared a single time. V usage is TRBV11-3 and J usage is TRBJ1-5; 8 bases are shared with TRBD1. V gave up 5 bases and J gave up 3 bases; unmatched junction bases: 15. Germline V CDR1 and CDR2: SGHNT, YENEEA. The CDR3 length is 18 residues. The CDR3 reads CASSGGFRTGLYNQPQHF. The CDR3 region has the DNA TGTGCCAGCAGCGGGGGGTTTCGGACAGGGTTATACAATCAGCCCCAGCATTTT.

V and J are TRBV6-5 and TRBJ1-1; D is undetermined. The CDR3 is 13 residues long. From germline, CDR1 is MNHEY and CDR2 SVGAGI. The ends were cut back, 4 bases at V and 1 base at J, with 7 bases in the middle. The CDR3 here is CASSFSANTEAFF. CDR3 DNA sequence: TGTGCCAGCAGTTTTAGCGCGAACACTGAAGCTTTCTTT.

The genes are TRBV4-2 and TRBJ1-2; D is possibly TRBD1 (6 bases). Per germline, CDR1 LGHNA and CDR2 YNFKEQ. The CDR3 has 15 residues. V gave up 0 bases and J gave up 5 bases, with 13 bases separating them. CDR3 loop: CASSQEATGYYGYTF. The CDR3 region has the DNA TGTGCCAGCAGCCAAGAGGCGACAGGATATTATGGCTACACCTTC.

The rearrangement links TRBV19 to TRBJ1-5; D remains unclear. CDR1 and CDR2 from the germline V gene are LNHDA and SQIVND (reference sequence). The CDR3 length is 15 residues. Trimming took 0 bases from V and 4 from J, leaving 10 bases between them. CDR3 DNA sequence: TGTGCCAGTAGTATAGATTGGGGAGGTAATCAGCCCCAGCATTTT. Translation: CASSIDWGGNQPQHF.

This chain joins TRBV28 and TRBJ1-5; 8 bases align to TRBD1. The length of the CDR3 is 14 residues. In germline, CDR1 is MDHEN, CDR2 SYDVKM. V was clipped by 6 bases and J by 4 bases; unmatched bases: 5. CDR3 sequence (DNA): TGTGCCAGCAGCCGACAGGGGCCGAATCAGCCCCAGCATTTT. As protein: CASSRQGPNQPQHF.

This clone was detected only once. The genes are TRBV12-3 or TRBV12-4 and TRBJ1-2; D remains ambiguous. Trimming pared 5 bases from V and 5 bases from J, leaving 6 bases between. CDR3 length: 11 residues. The CDR3 loop is CASSRDYGYTF. The CDR3 nucleotides read TGTGCCAGCAGTAGAGATTATGGCTACACCTTC.

This rearrangement joins TRBV5-5 to TRBJ2-2, with D possibly matching TRBD1 (5 bases). Germline V gene data show CDR1 as SGHKS and CDR2 as YYEKEE (reference sequence). The CDR3 has 15 amino acids. Trimming cost V 3 bases and J 0 bases, with 9 bases left between them. The CDR3 sequence: CASSSLTANTGELFF. DNA for the CDR3: TGTGCCAGCAGCTCCTTGACAGCGAACACCGGGGAGCTGTTTTTT.

The sample holds one count of this clone. The J gene is TRBJ2-7, the V gene TRBV4-3; 9 bases are a match to TRBD2. J gave up 4 bases and V 4 bases, and 8 bases lay outside the gene matches. CDR1 is LGHNA, CDR2 YSLEER, per germline. The CDR3 loop spans 15 amino acids. CDR3 coding DNA: TGCGCCAGCAGCCGGGGGGCTAGCGGGAATTACGAGCAGTACTTC. Amino acid sequence: CASSRGASGNYEQYF.

The genes are TRBV6-5 and TRBJ1-5, with no clear D. Germline CDR1 MNHEY, CDR2 SVGAGI. Trimming shortened V by 0 bases and J by 5 bases, and 11 bases separated the two germline ends. The CDR3 has 15 amino acids. DNA for the CDR3: TGTGCCAGCAGTTACTCGGGCCGAGACCATCAGCCCCAGCATTTT. It codes for CASSYSGRDHQPQHF.

The chain recombines TRBV2 with TRBJ2-1, with D tentatively TRBD2 (5 bases). This CDR3 region has 14 residues. V shed 7 bases and J shed 0 bases, with 10 bases lying between them. In germline, CDR1 is SNHLY, CDR2 FYNNEI. CDR3 nucleotides: TGTGCCAGCACGGTGGGGAGCTCCTACAATGAGCAGTTCTTC. As protein: CASTVGSSYNEQFF.

The J gene is TRBJ2-7, the V gene TRBV11-2; TRBD1 matches at 7 bases. The CDR3 has 15 amino acids. V lost 5 bases and J lost 0; bases outside the gene matches: 7. CDR1 SGHAT and CDR2 FQNNGV come from the germline V gene. The CDR3 nucleotides are TGTGCCAGCAGCAGCGGACAGGCGGGCTCCTACGAGCAGTACTTC. This translates into CASSSGQAGSYEQYF.

The V and J genes are TRBV10-3 and TRBJ2-5, with 8 positions matching TRBD2. The CDR3 is 15 residues long. Germline-derived CDR1 and CDR2 are ENHRY and SYGVKD. Trimming at V came to 2 bases and at J to 0 bases, leaving 2 bases not matched to a gene. The CDR3 DNA is TGTGCCATCAGTGAGCGGGGGGGAAACCAAGAGACCCAGTACTTC. This codes for CAISERGGNQETQYF.

This chain uses TRBV7-2 with TRBJ1-2; D is undetermined. This CDR3 spans 17 amino acids. Trimming shortened V by 0 bases and J by 2 bases, and 16 bases separated the two germline ends. Germline CDR1 is SGHTA and CDR2 is FQGNSA. The CDR3 here is CASSLAGLSGLNYGYTF. In DNA, the CDR3 is TGTGCCAGCAGCTTAGCGGGCCTAAGTGGACTAAACTATGGCTACACCTTC.

The V gene is TRBV5-1, the J gene TRBJ2-2; 7 bases match TRBD1. CDR3 length: 15 residues. The ends lost 4 bases at V and 4 bases at J; junction bases unmatched: 7. The germline V gene has CDR1 SGHRS and CDR2 YFSETQ. CDR3 amino acids: CASSRDSGSTGELFF. The DNA for the CDR3 is TGCGCCAGCAGCCGGGACAGTGGGAGCACCGGGGAGCTGTTTTTT.

Only a few counts were recorded for this clone. The V gene is TRBV11-2, the J gene TRBJ1-1; the D gene is possibly TRBD1 (6 bases). The CDR3 runs to 15 residues. Germline-derived CDR1 and CDR2 are SGHAT and FQNNGV. V shed 1 base and J shed 1 base, with 10 bases lying between them. CDR3 residues: CASSLVSRGNTEAFF. For the CDR3, the DNA is TGTGCCAGCAGCTTAGTGTCCAGGGGGAACACTGAAGCTTTCTTT.

The chain combines TRBV6-5 with TRBJ1-4; the D is unclear. Germline V CDR1 and CDR2: MNHEY, SVGAGI. The ends were cut back, 6 bases at V and 7 bases at J, with 12 bases in the middle. The CDR3 extends over 13 amino acids. The CDR3 nucleotides are TGTGCCAGCAGGGGCCATGGGAGTGAAAAACTGTTTTTT. Its protein product is CASRGHGSEKLFF.

This chain connects TRBV2 to TRBJ2-1; 9 bases map to TRBD1. Germline CDR1 SNHLY, CDR2 FYNNEI. This CDR3 spans 14 amino acids. The V gene end was trimmed by 8 bases and the J gene end by 1 base; junction bases not matched to a gene: 3. CDR3 protein: CASGTGHSYNEQFF. The CDR3 nucleotides are TGTGCCAGCGGGACAGGGCATTCCTACAATGAGCAGTTCTTC.

The V gene is TRBV9, the J gene TRBJ1-1; D remains ambiguous. The CDR3 consists of 13 residues. Germline V gene data show CDR1 as SGDLS and CDR2 as YYNGEE. Trimming stripped 2 bases from V and 0 bases from J, with 5 bases between. Here the CDR3 DNA reads TGTGCCAGCAGCGTTTCAGTGAACACTGAAGCTTTCTTT. It specifies CASSVSVNTEAFF.

The chain links TRBV6-2 or TRBV6-3 to TRBJ1-1; D may be TRBD1 (5 bases). V was clipped by 5 bases and J by 3 bases, with 22 bases between them. From germline, CDR1 is MNHEY and CDR2 SVGEGT. CDR3 length: 17 residues. The CDR3 is CASSHLGDSFKDTEAFF. Here the CDR3 DNA reads TGTGCCAGCAGTCACCTGGGGGACTCCTTTAAAGACACTGAAGCTTTCTTT.

The chain recombines TRBV5-4 with TRBJ1-6; D is undetermined. V lost 3 bases, J lost 6 bases, and 7 bases lay in between. The CDR3 sequence is 13 residues long. CDR1 is SGHNT, CDR2 YYREEE, per germline (reference sequence). CDR3 sequence (DNA): TGTGCCAGCAGCTGGCGGGGTAATTCACCCCTCCACTTT. Protein sequence: CASSWRGNSPLHF.